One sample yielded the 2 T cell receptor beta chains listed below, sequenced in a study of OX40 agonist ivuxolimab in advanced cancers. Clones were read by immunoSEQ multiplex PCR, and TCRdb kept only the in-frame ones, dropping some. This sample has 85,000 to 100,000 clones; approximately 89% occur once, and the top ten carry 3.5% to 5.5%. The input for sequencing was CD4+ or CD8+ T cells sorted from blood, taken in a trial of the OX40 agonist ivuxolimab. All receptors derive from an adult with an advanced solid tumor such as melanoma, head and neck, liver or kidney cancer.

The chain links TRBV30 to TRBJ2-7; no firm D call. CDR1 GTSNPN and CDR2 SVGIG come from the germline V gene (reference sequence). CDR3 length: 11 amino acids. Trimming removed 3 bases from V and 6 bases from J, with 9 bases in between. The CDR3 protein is CAWSLMREQYF. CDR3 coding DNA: TGTGCCTGGAGCCTAATGCGCGAGCAGTACTTC.

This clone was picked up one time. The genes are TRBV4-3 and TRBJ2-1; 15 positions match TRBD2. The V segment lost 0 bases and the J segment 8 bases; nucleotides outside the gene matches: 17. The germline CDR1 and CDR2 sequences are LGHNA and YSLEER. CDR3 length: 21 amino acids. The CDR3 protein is CASSQDKGLAGGRSELYEQFF. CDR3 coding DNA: TGCGCCAGCAGCCAAGATAAGGGACTAGCGGGAGGTCGGAGTGAATTGTATGAGCAGTTCTTC.